This is a list of T cell receptor beta chains from one sample in a study of T-cell reconstitution after alpha-beta-depleted transplantation in children. A single record per CDR3 protein comes from TCRdb applying MiXCR to the PCR reads. The sample gives 200,000 to 250,000 distinct CDR3 sequences, more than 20% of which show up once; around 4.8% is in the top ten. Sequencing was performed on PBMCs, mostly from graft donor cells, taken 360 days after TCRalphabeta/CD19-depleted stem cell transplant. The receptors derive from a female patient aged 2 to 10 who had a stem cell transplant for congenital amegakaryocytic thrombocytopenia, so the T cells may come from the graft donor. Each CDR3 is given with its conserved first and last residue. Fields, in order: D gene, J gene, clone size, V gene, CDR3 DNA, CDR3 protein. A D gene is named only where the DNA matches it firmly. The size of a clone is reported for some rows only, either as once, few or many, or as a class for expanded clones.

d_gene: .; j_gene: TRBJ1-6; abundance: few; v_gene: TRBV9; CDR3nt: TGTGCCAGCAGCTCCCGAGGTGGGAGCTCCTATAATTCACCCCTCCACTTT; CDR3aa: CASSSRGGSSYNSPLHF
d_gene: TRBD2; j_gene: TRBJ2-5; abundance: .; v_gene: TRBV10-3; CDR3nt: TGTGCCATCAGTGATGCGGGAGGGGCTTTCCAAGAGACCCAGTACTTC; CDR3aa: CAISDAGGAFQETQYF
d_gene: TRBD2; j_gene: TRBJ2-1; abundance: many; v_gene: TRBV12-3/TRBV12-4; CDR3nt: TGTGCCAGCAGTGTGGGACTAGCCTACAATGAGCAGTTCTTC; CDR3aa: CASSVGLAYNEQFF
d_gene: TRBD2; j_gene: TRBJ2-1; abundance: few; v_gene: TRBV29-1; CDR3nt: TGCAGCGTTGTAGGCGGGGGGGTTTTTAATGAGCAGTTCTTC; CDR3aa: CSVVGGGVFNEQFF
d_gene: TRBD1; j_gene: TRBJ1-5; abundance: .; v_gene: TRBV30; CDR3nt: TGTGCCTGGAGTAACCCAGGGGGGTACCAGCATTTT; CDR3aa: CAWSNPGGYQHF
d_gene: TRBD2; j_gene: TRBJ2-1; abundance: few; v_gene: TRBV5-6; CDR3nt: TGTGCCAGCAGCTTGGCCCGGGCTAGCGGGTGGCAGTTCTTC; CDR3aa: CASSLARASGWQFF
d_gene: .; j_gene: TRBJ2-7; abundance: many; v_gene: TRBV28; CDR3nt: TGTGCCAGCAGCAAGCCGGGGTTCTCCTACGAGCAGTACTTC; CDR3aa: CASSKPGFSYEQYF
d_gene: .; j_gene: TRBJ1-1; abundance: .; v_gene: TRBV28; CDR3nt: TGTGCCAGTTCGGGGGGATACATGAACACTGAAGCTTTCTTT; CDR3aa: CASSGGYMNTEAFF
d_gene: .; j_gene: TRBJ1-5; abundance: .; v_gene: TRBV4-1; CDR3nt: TGCGCCAGCAGCCAAGAGAATCAGCCCCAGCATTTT; CDR3aa: CASSQENQPQHF
d_gene: .; j_gene: TRBJ1-5; abundance: .; v_gene: TRBV3-1; CDR3nt: TGTGCCAGCAGCCAAGGTGGACAAGGGAATCAGCCCCAGCATTTT; CDR3aa: CASSQGGQGNQPQHF